The rows below give T cell receptor beta chains drawn from one sample of a study of CD8 T cells in ankylosing spondylitis. TCRdb itself ran the 5' RACE reads through MiXCR, one entry per CDR3 protein. Of 150,000 to 200,000 distinct CDR3 sequences detected, around 10% appear once; the ten largest clones hold roughly 29%. Sequencing used blood, either unsorted or a sorted T cell fraction (not recorded which). All receptors derive from a male donor with ankylosing spondylitis or in good health (not recorded which). Both conserved end residues are part of each CDR3. Fields, in order: CDR3 length, J gene, D gene, clone size, V gene, CDR3 DNA, CDR3 protein. D genes are given only for firm matches. Some rows have no size entry. The others give once, few or many, or a class for an expanded clone.

CDR3 length: 16; J gene: TRBJ2-7; D gene: TRBD1; clone size: many; V gene: TRBV4-1; CDR3 DNA: TGCGCCAGCAGCCCACCGGGGGACAGGGGTATGTACGAGCAGTACTTC; CDR3 protein: CASSPPGDRGMYEQYF
CDR3 length: 16; J gene: TRBJ1-1; D gene: TRBD1; clone size: many; V gene: TRBV9; CDR3 DNA: TGTGCCAGCAGCGCCCCGACCGGGACAGGGGGAACTGAAGCTTTCTTT; CDR3 protein: CASSAPTGTGGTEAFF
CDR3 length: 13; J gene: TRBJ1-2; D gene: TRBD1; clone size: many; V gene: TRBV7-2; CDR3 DNA: TGTGCCAGCAGCGCCCAGGGGGCTATGGCAACCACCTTC; CDR3 protein: CASSAQGAMATTF
CDR3 length: 14; J gene: TRBJ2-7; D gene: TRBD2; clone size: -; V gene: TRBV6-5; CDR3 DNA: TGTGCCAGCATTTCGAGAAGCGGGGTCTACGAGCAGTACTTC; CDR3 protein: CASISRSGVYEQYF
CDR3 length: 14; J gene: TRBJ2-3; D gene: -; clone size: many; V gene: TRBV5-1; CDR3 DNA: TGCGCCAGCACCTTAGGGACGCCTACAGATACGCAGTATTTT; CDR3 protein: CASTLGTPTDTQYF
CDR3 length: 19; J gene: TRBJ2-1; D gene: TRBD2; clone size: few; V gene: TRBV9; CDR3 DNA: TGTGCCAGCAGCGTAGAGGGACTAGCGGGGGCTAGCTCCTACAATGAGCAGTTCTTC; CDR3 protein: CASSVEGLAGASSYNEQFF
CDR3 length: 18; J gene: TRBJ1-6; D gene: TRBD1; clone size: many; V gene: TRBV20-1; CDR3 DNA: TGCAGTGCTAGCCCTCCCCTCTACCGGGACAGGTTATATTCACCCCTCCACTTT; CDR3 protein: CSASPPLYRDRLYSPLHF
CDR3 length: 12; J gene: TRBJ2-7; D gene: -; clone size: many; V gene: TRBV29-1; CDR3 DNA: TGCAGCGTACGGACAGTGGCCTACGAGCAGTACTTC; CDR3 protein: CSVRTVAYEQYF
CDR3 length: 16; J gene: TRBJ2-5; D gene: TRBD2; clone size: few; V gene: TRBV7-9; CDR3 DNA: TGTGCCAGCAGCTTAGCCGGAGCGGGGGGCCAAGAGACCCAGTACTTC; CDR3 protein: CASSLAGAGGQETQYF
CDR3 length: 19; J gene: TRBJ2-7; D gene: TRBD1; clone size: many; V gene: TRBV27; CDR3 DNA: TGTGCCAGCAGTCTCGTCCGGCAGGGGGCTGGCCCGGAGCTCTACGAGCAGTACTTC; CDR3 protein: CASSLVRQGAGPELYEQYF
CDR3 length: 17; J gene: TRBJ2-7; D gene: TRBD1; clone size: many; V gene: TRBV5-1; CDR3 DNA: TGCGCCAGCAGCTTGGCCGACAGGGCTCCCTTGTCCTACGAGCAGTACTTC; CDR3 protein: CASSLADRAPLSYEQYF
CDR3 length: 16; J gene: TRBJ2-1; D gene: TRBD2; clone size: few; V gene: TRBV20-1; CDR3 DNA: TGCAGTGCTAGAGTCCCCAGGACTAGCCCCAACAATGAGCAGTTCTTC; CDR3 protein: CSARVPRTSPNNEQFF
CDR3 length: 14; J gene: TRBJ2-2; D gene: -; clone size: many; V gene: TRBV9; CDR3 DNA: TGTGCCAGCAGCGTCCGGACCGGAGCCGGGGAGCTGTTTTTT; CDR3 protein: CASSVRTGAGELFF
CDR3 length: 14; J gene: TRBJ1-1; D gene: -; clone size: -; V gene: TRBV20-1; CDR3 DNA: TGCAGTGCTAGAAGGGGCCGGTCTGGGACTGAAGCTTTCTTT; CDR3 protein: CSARRGRSGTEAFF
CDR3 length: 14; J gene: TRBJ2-1; D gene: -; clone size: few; V gene: TRBV5-5; CDR3 DNA: TGTGCCAGCAGTAAACCTCCAGGGCTTAATGAGCAGTTCTTC; CDR3 protein: CASSKPPGLNEQFF
CDR3 length: 15; J gene: TRBJ2-7; D gene: TRBD2; clone size: many; V gene: TRBV4-1; CDR3 DNA: TGCGCCAGCAGCCACGTAGCGGGAGGGCCGGGTGAGCAGTACTTC; CDR3 protein: CASSHVAGGPGEQYF
CDR3 length: 19; J gene: TRBJ2-1; D gene: TRBD2; clone size: many; V gene: TRBV6-5; CDR3 DNA: TGTGCCAGCAGTTACTCAACCGGGACTAGCGGGAGGTTTCGCAATGAGCAGTTCTTC; CDR3 protein: CASSYSTGTSGRFRNEQFF
CDR3 length: 17; J gene: TRBJ2-3; D gene: TRBD2; clone size: many; V gene: TRBV12-3/TRBV12-4; CDR3 DNA: TGTGCCAGCAGTTTTGGCGCGGGGGACTTTAGCACAGATACGCAGTATTTT; CDR3 protein: CASSFGAGDFSTDTQYF
CDR3 length: 17; J gene: TRBJ2-3; D gene: TRBD2; clone size: many; V gene: TRBV6-1; CDR3 DNA: TGTGCCAGCATCCAGATGCTAGCGGGGGGGCTAAGAGATACGCAGTATTTT; CDR3 protein: CASIQMLAGGLRDTQYF
CDR3 length: 13; J gene: TRBJ2-1; D gene: -; clone size: few; V gene: TRBV19; CDR3 DNA: TGTGCCAGTAGTAGCATGGGGTACAATGAGCAGTTCTTC; CDR3 protein: CASSSMGYNEQFF
CDR3 length: 15; J gene: TRBJ1-1; D gene: -; clone size: many; V gene: TRBV5-1; CDR3 DNA: TGCGCCAGCAGCTTAAGGGGGGTTGAAGGCACTGAAGCTTTCTTT; CDR3 protein: CASSLRGVEGTEAFF
CDR3 length: 14; J gene: TRBJ2-7; D gene: TRBD2; clone size: many; V gene: TRBV20-1; CDR3 DNA: TGCAGTGCTAGACTAGCGGGCTCCCCGGATGAGGAGTACTTC; CDR3 protein: CSARLAGSPDEEYF
CDR3 length: 15; J gene: TRBJ2-3; D gene: TRBD2; clone size: many; V gene: TRBV5-1; CDR3 DNA: TGCGCCAGCAGCTTTCCGCGGGGGGATGGAGATACGCAGTATTTT; CDR3 protein: CASSFPRGDGDTQYF
CDR3 length: 14; J gene: TRBJ1-4; D gene: -; clone size: few; V gene: TRBV2; CDR3 DNA: TGTGCCAGCAGCGCCGGCGGGGCATCTGAAAAACTGTTTTTT; CDR3 protein: CASSAGGASEKLFF
CDR3 length: 14; J gene: TRBJ2-5; D gene: -; clone size: many; V gene: TRBV15; CDR3 DNA: TGTGCCACCAGCAGTGGCCTCTTTCCGTTAACCCAGTACTTC; CDR3 protein: CATSSGLFPLTQYF
CDR3 length: 17; J gene: TRBJ2-7; D gene: -; clone size: many; V gene: TRBV12-3/TRBV12-4; CDR3 DNA: TGTGCCAGCAGTTTAACGGTCCCCCCCACAGCCTCCTACGAGCAGTACTTC; CDR3 protein: CASSLTVPPTASYEQYF
CDR3 length: 17; J gene: TRBJ2-6; D gene: -; clone size: -; V gene: TRBV28; CDR3 DNA: TGTGCCAGCAGTTTAGGTGGGGGGTTCTCTGGGGCCAACGTCCTGACTTTC; CDR3 protein: CASSLGGGFSGANVLTF
CDR3 length: 13; J gene: TRBJ2-4; D gene: -; clone size: -; V gene: TRBV7-2; CDR3 DNA: TGTGCCAGCAGCGTGCCGGACAGAAACATTCAGTACTTC; CDR3 protein: CASSVPDRNIQYF
CDR3 length: 12; J gene: TRBJ2-5; D gene: -; clone size: few; V gene: TRBV7-8; CDR3 DNA: TGTGCCAGCAGCTTATCCTCGGAGACCCAGTACTTC; CDR3 protein: CASSLSSETQYF
CDR3 length: 16; J gene: TRBJ2-3; D gene: -; clone size: many; V gene: TRBV4-1; CDR3 DNA: TGCGCCAGCAGCCGAGGGGATCATGGGGAGACAGATACGCAGTATTTT; CDR3 protein: CASSRGDHGETDTQYF
CDR3 length: 15; J gene: TRBJ1-4; D gene: -; clone size: -; V gene: TRBV6-2/TRBV6-3; CDR3 DNA: TGTGCCACCAGATCGTCCGGACAGAGGAATGAAAAACTGTTTTTT; CDR3 protein: CATRSSGQRNEKLFF
CDR3 length: 15; J gene: TRBJ2-3; D gene: TRBD2; clone size: many; V gene: TRBV9; CDR3 DNA: TGTGCCAGCAGCGTAACCAGCGGGGCCACAGATACGCAGTATTTT; CDR3 protein: CASSVTSGATDTQYF
CDR3 length: 16; J gene: TRBJ2-5; D gene: TRBD2; clone size: -; V gene: TRBV11-2; CDR3 DNA: TGTGCCAGCAGCGACCGACTAGCCGCGTACCAAGAGACCCAGTACTTC; CDR3 protein: CASSDRLAAYQETQYF
CDR3 length: 14; J gene: TRBJ1-1; D gene: TRBD1; clone size: many; V gene: TRBV20-1; CDR3 DNA: TGCAGTGCTAGCCAGGGGGCCGTGGACACTGAAGCTTTCTTT; CDR3 protein: CSASQGAVDTEAFF
CDR3 length: 18; J gene: TRBJ1-5; D gene: TRBD1; clone size: few; V gene: TRBV6-1; CDR3 DNA: TGTGCCAGCAGCAAAACGGGAGGGACAGGGGGGTTCAAACAGCCCCAGCATTTT; CDR3 protein: CASSKTGGTGGFKQPQHF
CDR3 length: 14; J gene: TRBJ2-2; D gene: -; clone size: many; V gene: TRBV3-1; CDR3 DNA: TGTGCCAGCAGCCAAGTAGGGGGGCCCGGGGAGCTGTTTTTT; CDR3 protein: CASSQVGGPGELFF
CDR3 length: 14; J gene: TRBJ2-3; D gene: -; clone size: few; V gene: TRBV7-6; CDR3 DNA: TGTGCCAGCAGCTTAGCCCCGGACACAGATACGCAGTATTTT; CDR3 protein: CASSLAPDTDTQYF
CDR3 length: 18; J gene: TRBJ1-4; D gene: -; clone size: -; V gene: TRBV20-1; CDR3 DNA: TGCAGTGCTAGACCAAGGTGGGGTGAGGGTGCAACTAATGAAAAACTGTTTTTT; CDR3 protein: CSARPRWGEGATNEKLFF
CDR3 length: 15; J gene: TRBJ2-7; D gene: -; clone size: -; V gene: TRBV29-1; CDR3 DNA: TGCAGCGTTGGAAGGCCGGGTAGAAGCTCCTACGAGCAGTACTTC; CDR3 protein: CSVGRPGRSSYEQYF
CDR3 length: 12; J gene: TRBJ1-2; D gene: -; clone size: many; V gene: TRBV12-3/TRBV12-4; CDR3 DNA: TGTGCCAGCACCCAAAGGGGGGAAGGCTACACCTTC; CDR3 protein: CASTQRGEGYTF
CDR3 length: 17; J gene: TRBJ2-3; D gene: TRBD2; clone size: once; V gene: TRBV16; CDR3 DNA: TGTGCCAGCAGCCAAGGAGCCAGCGGGAGGGTCACAGGTACGCAGTATTTT; CDR3 protein: CASSQGASGRVTGTQYF
CDR3 length: 17; J gene: TRBJ2-7; D gene: -; clone size: many; V gene: TRBV4-3; CDR3 DNA: TGCGCCAGCAGCCAGGCAATCTCGGGACCAAGTTTCTACGAGCAGTACTTC; CDR3 protein: CASSQAISGPSFYEQYF
CDR3 length: 15; J gene: TRBJ2-3; D gene: TRBD2; clone size: many; V gene: TRBV6-5; CDR3 DNA: TGTGCCAGCAGTTCCGCGGGGGGGTACACAGATACGCAGTATTTT; CDR3 protein: CASSSAGGYTDTQYF
CDR3 length: 14; J gene: TRBJ2-3; D gene: TRBD2; clone size: few; V gene: TRBV5-1; CDR3 DNA: TGCGCCAGCAGCTTAGCGGGAGGGGCCGATACGCAGTATTTT; CDR3 protein: CASSLAGGADTQYF
CDR3 length: 14; J gene: TRBJ2-1; D gene: TRBD2; clone size: many; V gene: TRBV6-1; CDR3 DNA: TGTGCCAGCAGCCGCGGGGGGCCGGAGGTTGAGCAGTTCTTC; CDR3 protein: CASSRGGPEVEQFF
CDR3 length: 15; J gene: TRBJ2-5; D gene: -; clone size: few; V gene: TRBV2; CDR3 DNA: TGTGCCAGCAGTGAAAATGGCAGGCAACAAGAGACCCAGTACTTC; CDR3 protein: CASSENGRQQETQYF
CDR3 length: 11; J gene: TRBJ2-5; D gene: -; clone size: few; V gene: TRBV20-1; CDR3 DNA: TGCAGTGCTCTCATTCAAGAGACCCAGTACTTC; CDR3 protein: CSALIQETQYF
CDR3 length: 16; J gene: TRBJ1-2; D gene: -; clone size: many; V gene: TRBV15; CDR3 DNA: TGTGCCACCAGCAGGGACGCAGGGGTTCAATATGATGGCTACACCTTC; CDR3 protein: CATSRDAGVQYDGYTF
CDR3 length: 18; J gene: TRBJ2-3; D gene: TRBD2; clone size: -; V gene: TRBV11-1; CDR3 DNA: TGTGCCAGCAGCTCCCTGCCGGTCCTAGCGGGGAACACAGATACGCAGTATTTT; CDR3 protein: CASSSLPVLAGNTDTQYF